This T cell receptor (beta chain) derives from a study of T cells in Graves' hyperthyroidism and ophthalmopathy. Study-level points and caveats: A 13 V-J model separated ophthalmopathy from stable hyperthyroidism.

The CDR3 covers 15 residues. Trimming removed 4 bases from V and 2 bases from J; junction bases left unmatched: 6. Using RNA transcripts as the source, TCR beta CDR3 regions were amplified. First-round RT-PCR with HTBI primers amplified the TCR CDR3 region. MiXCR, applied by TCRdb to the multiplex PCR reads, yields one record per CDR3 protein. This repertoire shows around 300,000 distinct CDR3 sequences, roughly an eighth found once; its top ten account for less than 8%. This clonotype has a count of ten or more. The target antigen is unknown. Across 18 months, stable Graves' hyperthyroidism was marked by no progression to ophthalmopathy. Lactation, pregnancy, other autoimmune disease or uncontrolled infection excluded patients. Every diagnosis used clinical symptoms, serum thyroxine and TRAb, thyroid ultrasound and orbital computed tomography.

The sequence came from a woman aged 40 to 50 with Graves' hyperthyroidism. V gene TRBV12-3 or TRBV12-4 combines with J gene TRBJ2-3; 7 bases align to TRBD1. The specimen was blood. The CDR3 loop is CASSSGTANTDTQYF. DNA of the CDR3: TGTGCCAGCAGTTCCGGGACAGCAAACACAGATACGCAGTATTTT.